Listed here are 3 T cell receptor beta chains from one sample, sequenced in a study of blood T cell repertoires in COVID-19. Here immunoSEQ multiplex PCR was the method, and the copy in TCRdb shows in-frame clones only, minus some. The sample includes about 50,000 clones, 84% of them seen just once. Source material: peripheral blood. The receptor source for this set is a man between 60 and 75 years old with acute or convalescent COVID-19.

The genes are TRBV19 and TRBJ2-5; 8 bases line up with TRBD1. Germline trimming cut 3 bases from V and 4 bases from J; bases unmatched to any gene: 7. CDR3 size: 15 residues. CDR1 and CDR2 from the germline V gene are LNHDA and SQIVND (reference sequence). The CDR3 protein is CASSIGQGALETQYF. The DNA of the CDR3 is TGTGCCAGTAGTATCGGGCAGGGGGCATTAGAGACCCAGTACTTC.

Here the CDR3 reads CASSPQTGMVGYTF. In DNA, the CDR3 is TGTGCCAGCAGTCCCCAAACAGGGATGGTTGGCTACACCTTC. The V call is TRBV6-5, the J call TRBJ1-2; possibly TRBD1 for D (6 bases). The germline V gene has CDR1 MNHEY and CDR2 SVGAGI. The V gene lost 5 bases and the J gene lost 7 bases, with 17 bases spanning the gap. The CDR3 has 14 amino acids.

V is TRBV6-5 and J is TRBJ1-2; D gene uncertain. CDR1 and CDR2 from the germline V gene are MNHEY and SVGAGI. V gave up 2 bases and J gave up 8 bases, with 21 bases separating them. This CDR3 is built from 16 residues. This chain's CDR3 is CASSYGREGTRRGYTF. DNA of the CDR3: TGTGCCAGCAGTTACGGGAGGGAGGGTACACGGCGGGGCTACACCTTC.